This T cell receptor beta chain emerged from a study of vaccination and CD4 T cells after COVID-19. About the research overall: The convalescents included six males and four females, and among them two were Hispanic while seven were Caucasian.

A remark on this clonotype: Its specificity is unknown.

This sample's treatment: roughly 11-day PBMC culture with coronavirus spike peptide pools or control peptides (ViraFEST assay). Antigen-specific T cell expansion with peptide pools preceded TCR sequencing in the ViraFEST approach. The ends were cut back, 1 base at V and 1 base at J, with 7 bases in the middle. Looked up from germline, CDR1 is SGHAT and CDR2 is FQNNGV. The CDR3 is made up of 14 amino acids. With the Oncomine TCR Beta short-read assay, DNA from cultured CD4+ T cells was sequenced. Via MiXCR, TCRdb re-called the PCR reads, giving one row per CDR3 protein. The profile shows more than 10,000 distinct CDR3 sequences, more than 50% of them singletons.

The input for sequencing was cultured CD4+ T cells from blood, taken after SARS-CoV-2 vaccination. This chain connects TRBV11-2 to TRBJ2-5, with D tentatively TRBD1 (5 bases). The sequence was collected from a human donor with COVID-19. CDR3 protein: CASSLVQGQETQYF. The CDR3 bases are TGTGCCAGCAGCTTAGTGCAGGGCCAAGAGACCCAGTACTTC. Full variable domain (remainder filled in from reference TRBV11-2 and TRBJ2-5): EAGVAQSPRYKIIEKRQSVAFWCNPISGHATLYWYQQILGQGPKLLIQFQNNGVVDDSQLPKDRFSAERLKGVDSTLKIQPAKLEDSAVYLCASSLVQGQETQYFGPGTRLLVL.